Listed below are T cell receptor beta chains from one sample, sequenced in a study of cytomegalovirus exposure and HLA in healthy donors. Profiling relied on immunoSEQ multiplex PCR, and the TCRdb table lists in-frame clones only, not all of them. This sample has 150,000 to 200,000 clones; 75% to 90% occur once, and the top ten carry approximately 6.7%. The material sequenced was PBMCs. Receptor source: a man aged 25-45 years in good health and CMV-seropositive. CDR3s include the opening cysteine and the closing phenylalanine or tryptophan. D genes are given only for firm matches. The size of a clone is reported for some rows only, either as once, few or many, or as a class for expanded clones.

14 | TRBJ2-1 | TRBV5-1 | TRBD2 | . | TGCGCCAGCAGCTTGGAAGCGGGGTGGAATGAGCAGTTCTTC | CASSLEAGWNEQFF
13 | TRBJ1-1 | TRBV6-6 | . | few | TGTGCCAGCAGTTCTACAGGGAACACTGAAGCTTTCTTT | CASSSTGNTEAFF
15 | TRBJ2-5 | TRBV27 | . | . | TGTGCCAGCAGGGGGATGGGACTCCGGCGAGAGACCCAGTACTTC | CASRGMGLRRETQYF
13 | TRBJ2-1 | TRBV19 | . | . | TGTGCCAGTAGTATGCGGCGGGCCAATGAGCAGTTCTTC | CASSMRRANEQFF
14 | TRBJ1-1 | TRBV19 | . | . | TGTGCCAGCGGAATGGCAGGGTGGAACACTGAAGCTTTCTTT | CASGMAGWNTEAFF
17 | TRBJ2-1 | TRBV7-8 | TRBD2 | . | TGTGCCAGCAACCCGATATTAACGGGGGGGTCCTACAATGAGCAGTTCTTC | CASNPILTGGSYNEQFF
15 | TRBJ2-1 | TRBV27 | TRBD1 | . | TGTGCCAGCAGTTTCCGCGGACAGGGTGCCAATGAGCAGTTCTTC | CASSFRGQGANEQFF
14 | TRBJ1-1 | TRBV19 | . | few | TGTGCCAGTAGCACCGACGGCGGGAACACTGAAGCTTTCTTT | CASSTDGGNTEAFF
15 | TRBJ2-7 | TRBV23-1 | . | once | TGCGCCAGCAGGCAGGGGCCTGGGGTGGCCTACGAGCAGTACTTC | CASRQGPGVAYEQYF
15 | TRBJ2-1 | TRBV7-9 | TRBD1 | . | TGTGCCAGCAGCTTTTCCGGGACAGGTTTAAATGAGCAGTTCTTC | CASSFSGTGLNEQFF
16 | TRBJ1-1 | TRBV6-6 | TRBD1 | . | TGTGCCAGCAGATCAGACAGGGGGCATCAGAACACTGAAGCTTTCTTT | CASRSDRGHQNTEAFF
13 | TRBJ1-1 | TRBV6-1 | . | few | TGTGCCAGCAGTGACAGAGGAAACACTGAAGCTTTCTTT | CASSDRGNTEAFF
13 | TRBJ2-2 | TRBV15 | TRBD2 | . | TGTGCCGTGAGCGGGAGAGGAACCGGGGAGCTGTTTTTT | CAVSGRGTGELFF
14 | TRBJ2-7 | TRBV19 | . | . | TGTGCCAGTAGTATAGTTGGACGCGGGGCCGAGCAGTACTTC | CASSIVGRGAEQYF
14 | TRBJ1-2 | TRBV27 | TRBD1 | . | TGTGCCAGCAGTCCCAAGACAGGGGGCTATGGCTACACCTTC | CASSPKTGGYGYTF
10 | TRBJ2-1 | TRBV20-1 | . | . | TGCAGTGCTAGAGCGACAGTGCAGTTCTTC | CSARATVQFF
15 | TRBJ2-3 | TRBV2 | TRBD1 | . | TGTGCCATAAGCCTAGGCAGGGGGTTGACAGATACGCAGTATTTT | CAISLGRGLTDTQYF
12 | TRBJ1-6 | TRBV30 | . | once | TGTGCCTGGACGGTCCGGGATTCACCCCTCCACTTT | CAWTVRDSPLHF
14 | TRBJ2-1 | TRBV7-9 | . | once | TGTGCCAGCACCCGGACTGCAACCTACAATGAGCAGTTCTTC | CASTRTATYNEQFF
13 | TRBJ1-2 | TRBV15 | TRBD1 | many | TGTGCCACCAGCAGTGACAGGGGGTATGGCTACACCTTC | CATSSDRGYGYTF
14 | TRBJ2-3 | TRBV5-4 | TRBD2 | . | TGTGCCAGCAGCTGGGGACTAGCGGCAGATACGCAGTATTTT | CASSWGLAADTQYF
14 | TRBJ1-2 | TRBV4-1 | TRBD1 | . | TGCGCCAGCAGCCCTCCGGACAGGGGCGGAAGCTACACCTTC | CASSPPDRGGSYTF
13 | TRBJ2-4 | TRBV25-1 | . | . | TGTGCCAGCAGTGAACCAGGGTCAAACATTCAGTACTTC | CASSEPGSNIQYF
16 | TRBJ1-5 | TRBV11-2 | . | . | TGTGCCAGCAGCTTAGGGCGGGGAACCGCCTTGGAGCCCCAGCATTTT | CASSLGRGTALEPQHF
15 | TRBJ1-1 | TRBV5-5 | . | . | TGTGCCAGCAGCCGGCTACAGGCCATGAACACTGAAGCTTTCTTT | CASSRLQAMNTEAFF
17 | TRBJ2-1 | TRBV27 | TRBD2 | . | TGTGCCAGCAAACGGGGCGGCGGGGGGGCGAGTAGGAATGAGCAGTTCTTC | CASKRGGGGASRNEQFF
15 | TRBJ1-1 | TRBV5-6 | . | . | TGTGCCAGCAGCTTGTTCGAGGTTCTGAACACTGAAGCTTTCTTT | CASSLFEVLNTEAFF
17 | TRBJ2-6 | TRBV19 | TRBD1 | . | TGTGCCAGTACCCGCCGGACAGGGAACTCTGGGGCCAACGTCCTGACTTTC | CASTRRTGNSGANVLTF
17 | TRBJ2-3 | TRBV4-1 | TRBD2 | . | TGCGCCAGCAGCCAAGGGGTTACTAGCGGGGGTGCAGATACGCAGTATTTT | CASSQGVTSGGADTQYF
15 | TRBJ1-2 | TRBV19 | TRBD1 | . | TGTGCCAGTAGTAAAACGACAGGGGTCGACTATGGCTACACCTTC | CASSKTTGVDYGYTF
12 | TRBJ1-5 | TRBV30 | . | . | TGTGCCTGGAGCCCCTCCGGTCAGCCCCAGCATTTT | CAWSPSGQPQHF
16 | TRBJ1-5 | TRBV19 | . | . | TGTGCCAGTAGTACACTACAGGGCTTTGGCAATCAGCCCCAGCATTTT | CASSTLQGFGNQPQHF
15 | TRBJ2-3 | TRBV7-7 | . | . | TGTGCCAGCAGCCCTAGCCCTGGCAACGGGGATACGCAGTATTTT | CASSPSPGNGDTQYF
15 | TRBJ2-7 | TRBV30 | TRBD1 | . | TGTGCCTGGAGCCACCCGGGACAGGGGGCCTACGAGCAGTACTTC | CAWSHPGQGAYEQYF
11 | TRBJ1-2 | TRBV20-1 | . | few | TGCAGTGCTAGACAGGGGAGCAGCTACACCTTC | CSARQGSSYTF
15 | TRBJ2-4 | TRBV5-1 | . | . | TGCGCCAGCAGCCCTGCGGCCTCGTCGATCTACATTCAGTACTTC | CASSPAASSIYIQYF
14 | TRBJ2-7 | TRBV19 | TRBD1 | . | TGTGCCAGTAGTATAGCCGGGACAGCCTACGAGCAGTACTTC | CASSIAGTAYEQYF
14 | TRBJ1-5 | TRBV10-2 | . | few | TGCGCCAGCAGTGAGAGCGGGAGCAATCAGCCCCAGCATTTT | CASSESGSNQPQHF
15 | TRBJ1-5 | TRBV7-2 | . | . | TGTGCCAGCAGCTTAGTGGCAGGGGACAATCAGCCCCAGCATTTT | CASSLVAGDNQPQHF
16 | TRBJ2-2 | TRBV6-5 | TRBD2 | . | TGTGCCAGCAGTTACTCGCCTAGCGGTAACACCGGGGAGCTGTTTTTT | CASSYSPSGNTGELFF
15 | TRBJ2-4 | TRBV19 | TRBD2 | . | TGTGCCAGTAGTATGGTTCTAGCGGGTATGGACATTCAGTACTTC | CASSMVLAGMDIQYF
14 | TRBJ1-3 | TRBV30 | . | . | TGTGCCTGGAGTGTAACAGGAAATGGAAACACCATATATTTT | CAWSVTGNGNTIYF
12 | TRBJ2-1 | TRBV5-8 | . | . | TGTGCCAGCAGCTTGGATTGGGCGGAGCAGTTCTTC | CASSLDWAEQFF
15 | TRBJ2-3 | TRBV19 | . | . | TGTGCCAGTAGTATCCTCCTGAGATCCACAGATACGCAGTATTTT | CASSILLRSTDTQYF
17 | TRBJ2-7 | TRBV11-2 | TRBD2 | . | TGTGCCAGCAGCCCACTTACACCTAGCGGGAGTTCCTACGAGCAGTACTTC | CASSPLTPSGSSYEQYF
14 | TRBJ2-2 | TRBV29-1 | TRBD2 | once | TGCAGCGCCAGACTAGCGGGGGCCACCGGGGAGCTGTTTTTT | CSARLAGATGELFF
16 | TRBJ2-3 | TRBV7-9 | TRBD2 | . | TGTGCCAGCAGCTTAGATGCGGGAGGGGGCGCAGATACGCAGTATTTT | CASSLDAGGGADTQYF
18 | TRBJ2-7 | TRBV19 | TRBD1 | . | TGTGCCAGTAGTACCAAACCGCGGACAGGGGGCGCGTATTACGAGCAGTACTTC | CASSTKPRTGGAYYEQYF
15 | TRBJ2-7 | TRBV11-3 | TRBD2 | . | TGTGCCAGCAGCTCATCGACTAGCGGGAGTTCCGAGCAGTACTTC | CASSSSTSGSSEQYF
13 | TRBJ2-5 | TRBV2 | . | . | TGTGCCAGCAGTGATTTGTTCCCTTTCGCCCAGTACTTC | CASSDLFPFAQYF
14 | TRBJ1-1 | TRBV5-4 | . | few | TGTGCCAGCAGCCACCTGGGACAGAACACTGAAGCTTTCTTT | CASSHLGQNTEAFF
14 | TRBJ1-2 | TRBV5-1 | TRBD1 | . | TGCGCCAGCAGCCAGGAGGGGACAGGGAATGGCTACACCTTC | CASSQEGTGNGYTF
14 | TRBJ2-5 | TRBV5-6 | . | once | TGTGCCAGCAGCTTGACTGGGCCCCGGGAGACCCAGTACTTC | CASSLTGPRETQYF
14 | TRBJ1-2 | TRBV6-1 | TRBD1 | . | TGTGCCAGCAGTGAAGCCTCCAGGGGGAGTGGCTACACCTTC | CASSEASRGSGYTF
14 | TRBJ1-6 | TRBV10-1 | TRBD1 | . | TGCGCCAGCAGTCGGGACAGGTTAAATTCACCCCTCCACTTT | CASSRDRLNSPLHF